The clone carrying this T cell receptor (beta chain) was seen only once. Its antigen remains unidentified. Cyclophosphamide on days +3 and +4 followed busulfan-fludarabine conditioning and a marrow graft. The sample originates from a study of T cells after posttransplantation cyclophosphamide. Whole-study findings and limits: Blood and skin or GI T cell repertoires showed limited TRB overlap. Donor-recipient repertoire similarity was low at 1-2 months, rising over year one. Recipient CMV seropositivity and CMV reactivation strongly tracked TRB clonality.

The table came from immunoSEQ multiplex PCR; TCRdb's copy has only in-frame clones and leaves some out. Counted here are tens of thousands of clones, 78% occurring once; the ten biggest clones make up 6.5% to 9.5%. The receptor was isolated from a female patient aged 40-49 years who received an allogeneic stem cell transplant from a related donor, was CMV-positive, and had no GVHD. The graft donor may have contributed some T cells. The sample consisted of CD4+ T cells sorted from blood, taken about 1,900 days after a stem cell transplant with posttransplant cyclophosphamide.

The CDR3 DNA reads as TGTGCCAGCAGCTTAATGGCCGTGAACACCGGGGAGCTGTTTTTT. It translates to CASSLMAVNTGELFF. The chain combines TRBV7-3 with TRBJ2-2; D remains unclear. The V gene lost 1 base and the J gene lost 1 base, with 7 bases spanning the gap. The CDR3 has 15 residues. Germline CDR1 is SGHTA and CDR2 is FQGTGA.